Shown below are 8 T cell receptor beta chains from a single sample sequenced in a study of CD8 T cells in Susac syndrome. With random hexamers, reverse transcription was performed on about 0.5 to 1 ug of RNA. TCRdb ran MiXCR on the immunoSEQ multiplex PCR reads and lists one entry per CDR3 protein. The table lists 160,000 or so distinct CDR3 sequences, about 90% of them singletons. The sample comprised CD4+ T cells from PBMCs. These receptors originate from a human donor in good health.

The count of this clonotype is one. The chain is built from TRBV4-3 and TRBJ2-3; D might be TRBD2 (6 bases). The V and J ends lost 0 bases and 0 bases respectively, with 10 bases between them. Germline V gene data show CDR1 as LGHNA and CDR2 as YSLEER. This CDR3 region has 16 residues. CDR3 sequence reads: CASSQEWGVSTDTQYF. CDR3 DNA: TGCGCCAGCAGCCAAGAATGGGGGGTGAGCACAGATACGCAGTATTTT.

The chain couples TRBV5-1 to TRBJ2-2, with a tentative D call TRBD1 (6 bases). The CDR3 contains 14 residues. Trimming pared 4 bases from V and 9 bases from J, leaving 16 bases between. CDR1 SGHRS and CDR2 YFSETQ come from the germline V gene. CDR3 loop: CASSKLEQGRELFF. Written as DNA, the CDR3 is TGCGCCAGCAGCAAGCTCGAACAGGGCCGGGAGCTGTTTTTT.

This clonotype was recorded once. The rearrangement links TRBV28 to TRBJ2-3; TRBD2 agrees at 8 bases. Trimming cost V 6 bases and J 3 bases; bases outside gene matches: 17. The CDR3 has 18 residues. From germline, CDR1 is MDHEN and CDR2 SYDVKM. The CDR3 here is CASSAFERETVLTDTQYF. The CDR3 DNA sequence: TGTGCCAGCAGCGCCTTTGAGCGGGAGACGGTCTTGACAGATACGCAGTATTTT. Full variable domain (rest looked up from reference TRBV28 and TRBJ2-3): DVKVTQSSRYLVKRTGEKVFLECVQDMDHENMFWYRQDPGLGLRLIYFSYDVKMKEKGDIPEGYSVSREKKERFSLILESASTNQTSMYLCASSAFERETVLTDTQYFGPGTRLTVL.

This chain joins TRBV2 and TRBJ1-2; 8 bases match TRBD1. This CDR3 region has 14 residues. Per germline, CDR1 SNHLY and CDR2 FYNNEI. V was clipped by 7 bases and J by 9 bases; unmatched bases: 13. The DNA for the CDR3 is TGTGCCAGCAAAAAAGACAGGGGAGAATCTAGCTACACCTTC. Amino acids: CASKKDRGESSYTF.

This clonotype occurred once. The chain combines TRBV5-4 with TRBJ2-5, with D maybe TRBD2 (6 bases). The CDR3 has 13 amino acids. Trimming pared 6 bases from V and 4 bases from J, leaving 13 bases between. The germline CDR1 and CDR2 sequences are SGHNT and YYREEE (reference sequence). CDR3 DNA sequence: TGTGCCAGCATCACCGACGGGGGAGAGACCCAGTACTTC. As protein: CASITDGGETQYF.

This chain joins TRBV7-6 and TRBJ1-1; possibly TRBD1 for D (5 bases). CDR1 is SGHVS and CDR2 is FNYEAQ in the germline V gene. The CDR3 runs 14 residues. With 4 bases removed from V and 8 bases from J, the gap between germline ends came to 17 bases. The CDR3 reads CASSSTPSDREAFF. CDR3 nucleotide sequence: TGTGCCAGCAGCTCAACGCCTTCCGACAGAGAAGCTTTCTTT.

The chain links TRBV6-2 or TRBV6-3 to TRBJ1-5; no firm D call. The CDR3 loop spans 12 amino acids. V was pared by 4 bases and J by 5 bases, with 6 bases between. Germline V gene data show CDR1 as MNHEY and CDR2 as SVGEGT. In nucleotides, the CDR3 is TGTGCCAGCAGTTCGGATTATCAGCCCCAGCATTTT. Translation gives CASSSDYQPQHF.

The chain recombines TRBV29-1 with TRBJ1-5; 7 nucleotides match TRBD1. Unmatched junction bases numbered 7, after V lost 5 bases and J lost 6 bases. The CDR3 is 13 residues long. CDR1 SQVTM and CDR2 ANQGSEA come from the germline V gene. The CDR3 DNA reads as TGCAGCGTTAGCACAGGGGAGGTTCAGCCCCAGCATTTT. Residues: CSVSTGEVQPQHF.